Following are 18 T cell receptor beta chains from one sample sequenced in a study of tumor and adjacent non-tumor tissue in lung cancer. A modified ARM-PCR protocol with three rounds of nested PCR amplified TCRbeta. MiXCR, run by TCRdb on the multiplex PCR reads, gives a single entry per CDR3 protein. The sample records about 60,000 distinct CDR3 sequences, roughly 57% being singletons. The template was RNA from unsorted bulk tissue. This non-tumor lung sample came from over 3 cm beyond the tumor edge. Sequencing was done on a sample of distant non-tumor lung tissue. The receptors here all came from a man between 65 and 79 years old with non-small cell lung cancer.

This clonotype was observed once. CDR3 DNA sequence: TGTGCCGGAAGAGACAGGGTGACTAGCAATCAGCCCCAGCATTTT. Amino acid sequence: CAGRDRVTSNQPQHF. The chain carries TRBV28 and TRBJ1-5; 7 bases fit TRBD1. CDR3 length: 15 residues. After removal of 11 bases from V and 0 bases from J, the junction contained 10 bases not matched to a gene. Germline CDR1 is MDHEN and CDR2 is SYDVKM. Combining the CDR3 with reference TRBV28 and TRBJ1-5 gives the whole variable domain DVKVTQSSRYLVKRTGEKVFLECVQDMDHENMFWYRQDPGLGLRLIYFSYDVKMKEKGDIPEGYSVSREKKERFSLILESASTNQTSMYLCAGRDRVTSNQPQHFGDGTRLSIL.

This clonotype was seen just once. One junction end disagrees with the germline gene, perhaps due to a read error. The chain links TRBV5-4 to TRBJ1-2; a weak D match, TRBD1 (6 bases). Per the germline V gene, CDR1 is SGHNT and CDR2 is YYREEE (reference sequence). The CDR3 has 14 residues. The CDR3 sequence: CDSTPLWGAYGYTF. The DNA of the CDR3 is TGTGACAGCACCCCTCTCTGGGGGGCATATGGCTACACCTTC.

Notes on this clonotype: One junction end disagrees with the germline gene, perhaps due to a read error. The V and J genes are TRBV7-8 and TRBJ2-1; D is unresolved. The CDR3 extends over 12 amino acids. CDR1 is SGHVS, CDR2 FQNEAQ, per germline. CDR3 sequence (DNA): TGTGCCAGCAGCTTAGATGCGAGTGAGCAGCTCTTC. Residues: CASSLDASEQLF.

Turning to this clonotype: It is likely a read error, because the conserved phenylalanine at the end of the CDR3 is missing. The J gene is TRBJ2-6, the V gene TRBV5-5; no firm D call. The germline V gene encodes CDR1 SGHKS and CDR2 YYEKEE (reference sequence). CDR3 length: 15 amino acids. V lost 0 bases to trimming and J lost 4 bases, with 8 bases between them. The CDR3 sequence is CASSLGSTGANVLTL. The DNA for the CDR3 is TGTGCCAGCAGCTTGGGGTCAACCGGGGCCAACGTCCTGACTCTC.

On this clonotype itself: The junction and the germline gene differ at one end; a read error may be behind it. The chain carries TRBV11-2 and TRBJ2-7; D is possibly TRBD1 or TRBD2 (5 bases each). Looked up from germline, CDR1 is SGHAT and CDR2 is FQNNGV. The CDR3 spans 15 residues. In DNA, the CDR3 is TGTGCCATCAGCTCCGGGGTTCCAGGGCTCTACGAGCAGTACTTC. Translating gives CAISSGVPGLYEQYF.

As for this clonotype: As the CDR3 is not closed by the conserved phenylalanine or tryptophan, this likely results from a read error. The DNA is omitted, as the CDR3 cannot be located on it reliably, and the CDR3 follows TCRdb's listing. The J gene is TRBJ1-2, the V gene TRBV6-6; TRBD1 is taken as the D call from the table, unchecked against the DNA. The CDR3 is 11 residues long, ends included. Germline-derived CDR1 and CDR2 are MNHNY and SVGAGI (reference sequence). The CDR3 is CASTRGEGHTI.

The V call is TRBV6-5, the J call TRBJ2-3; D is unresolved. Matching the DNA end better, TRBJ1-5 makes the J call doubtful. Germline CDR1 and CDR2: MNHEY and SVGAGI. The CDR3 has 15 residues. The CDR3 is CASSSSGSGSGTQHF. CDR3 DNA sequence: TGTGCCAGCAGTTCTAGCGGGAGTGGGTCAGGTACGCAGCATTTT.

On this clonotype itself: This may be a read error: a much more frequent sequence differs by one nucleotide. V is TRBV5-6 and J is TRBJ2-1; unclear D gene. The V end lost 2 bases, the J end lost 7 bases, and 22 bases lay between the germline ends. This CDR3 is built from 17 residues. The V gene's germline CDR1 is SGHDT and CDR2 YYEEEE. DNA of the CDR3: TGTGCCAGCAGCTTTTTTTCAGACGGAACAAGGGTTAATGAGCAGTTCTTC. Translation: CASSFFSDGTRVNEQFF.

This clonotype was picked up many times. The chain combines TRBV7-9 with TRBJ2-4; D possibly corresponds to TRBD1 (6 bases). V was trimmed by 5 bases and J by 9 bases, leaving 14 bases between them. The germline V gene encodes CDR1 SEHNR and CDR2 FQNEAQ (reference sequence). The CDR3 runs 13 residues. CDR3 amino acids: CASSPEGHSIQYF. The DNA for the CDR3 is TGTGCCAGCAGCCCAGAGGGACATAGCATTCAGTACTTC.

With respect to this clonotype: Germline is not matched at one junction end, which may reflect a read error. The chain employs TRBV4-2 and TRBJ2-1, with 8 positions matching TRBD2. This CDR3 is built from 16 residues. Germline V gene sequence: CDR1 LGHNA, CDR2 YNFKEQ. The CDR3 sequence is CANSQASGTSMNERFF. The CDR3 nucleotides read TGTGCCAACAGCCAAGCTTCCGGGACTAGTATGAATGAGCGGTTCTTC.

As to this clonotype: Germline is not matched at one junction end, which may reflect a read error. The chain uses TRBV6-2 or TRBV6-3 and TRBJ2-7, with D possibly called TRBD1 or TRBD2 (6 bases each). CDR1 and CDR2 from the germline V gene are MNHEY and SVGEGT. This CDR3 spans 14 amino acids. In DNA form, the CDR3 reads TGTGCCTGCAGTCGCCGTGTCGGGGGCGACGAGCAGTACTTC. It translates to CACSRRVGGDEQYF.

The CDR3 sequence: CASSPPNGCGYTF. Here the CDR3 DNA reads TGTGCCAGCAGCCCGCCGAACGGGTGTGGCTACACCTTC. The genes are TRBV7-9 and TRBJ1-2; no firm D call. V dropped 5 bases and J dropped 7 bases, with 14 bases sitting between them. CDR1 SEHNR and CDR2 FQNEAQ come from the germline V gene (reference sequence). The CDR3 spans 13 residues.

Points on this clonotype: At one end, the junction sequence differs from germline, possibly due to a read error. The gene calls are TRBV11-3 and TRBJ2-1; D could derive from TRBD1 or TRBD2 (5 bases each). The CDR3 is 16 residues long. Germline assignment: CDR1 SGHNT and CDR2 YENEEA. This CDR3 is CASSLGAGRVTDEQFF. The CDR3 DNA follows: TGCGCCAGCAGCTTAGGGGCGGGCAGGGTCACGGATGAGCAGTTCTTC.

The rearrangement links TRBV5-6 to TRBJ2-1, with D perhaps matching TRBD1 or TRBD2 (5 bases each). The CDR3 consists of 15 residues. Trimming pared 4 bases from V and 11 bases from J, leaving 22 bases between. Per the germline V gene, CDR1 is SGHDT and CDR2 is YYEEEE. CDR3 nucleotides: TGTGCCAGCAGCCCCTCCGGGACCAGAGTTCATAAGCAGTTCTTC. This codes for CASSPSGTRVHKQFF.

The chain joins TRBV5-1 to TRBJ1-1; perhaps TRBD1 as D (6 bases). Germline V gives CDR1 SGHRS, CDR2 YFSETQ. The CDR3 totals 15 residues. Deletions cut 3 bases from V and 7 bases from J, with 19 bases between. CDR3 sequence (DNA): TGCGCCAGCAGCTCGAACGCAGGGGCCAGCCTTGAAGCTTTCTTT. Encoded protein: CASSSNAGASLEAFF.

Details on this clonotype: The junction shows a germline mismatch at one end, possibly a read error. The chain uses TRBV29-1 and TRBJ2-2, with D unresolved. Germline V gene sequence: CDR1 SQVTM, CDR2 ANQGSEA. The CDR3 has 17 residues. The CDR3 sequence: CSVEHSRPDPNTGQLFF. The DNA for the CDR3 is TGCAGCGTTGAGCACTCCAGACCAGATCCAAACACCGGGCAGCTGTTTTTT.

To note about this clonotype: This CDR3 is missing its conserved last phenylalanine or tryptophan, likely due to a read error. This chain joins TRBV20-1 and TRBJ1-2; 8 bases are a match to TRBD1. Germline assignment: CDR1 DFQATT and CDR2 SNEGSKA (reference sequence). V trimming: 6 bases; J trimming: 4 bases; junction bases outside the gene matches: 10. The CDR3 runs 14 residues. The CDR3 sequence is CSARGQGGLYGYTS. CDR3 DNA: TGCAGTGCCCGCGGACAGGGTGGCCTCTATGGCTACACCTCC.

As concerns this clonotype: This may be a read error: a much more frequent sequence differs by one nucleotide. The rearrangement links TRBV28 to TRBJ2-1, with 10 bases identical to TRBD2. V shed 4 bases, J shed 4 bases, and the junction held 4 bases outside the gene matches. Per the germline V gene, CDR1 is MDHEN and CDR2 is SYDVKM. The CDR3 is made up of 15 amino acids. The DNA for the CDR3 is TGTGCCAGCAGTTCCTTAGCGGGGGGTTACAATGAGCAGTTCTTC. It is translated as CASSSLAGGYNEQFF.